These T cell receptor beta chains were read from a single sample in a study of human T cells and chemical hapten exposure. TCRdb reprocessed the RACE reads via MiXCR and lists one record per CDR3 protein. This table has 150,000 to 200,000 distinct CDR3 sequences, roughly 14% appearing once. This material consisted of whole blood, taken in connection with sensitization to the hapten diphenylcyclopropenone (DPC). The receptors derive from a woman aged 25 to 45 with alopecia areata. Some clones in this sample may be carry-over from other donors' samples. Each CDR3 is given with its conserved first and last residue. Each record gives: J gene, V gene, clone size, D gene, CDR3 DNA, CDR3 protein. The D gene is left open where the match is weak. Clone size appears in some rows only: once, few, many, or a class for an expanded clone.

j_call: TRBJ2-1
v_call: TRBV6-2/TRBV6-3
clone_size: many
d_call: TRBD2
cdr3_nt: TGTGCCAGCAGTCCTCTAGCGGGAGTCGGCAATGAGCAGTTCTTC
cdr3_aa: CASSPLAGVGNEQFF

j_call: TRBJ2-5
v_call: TRBV27
clone_size: .
d_call: .
cdr3_nt: TGTGCCAGCAGCTCCAGGGTGAGAGAGACCCAGTACTTC
cdr3_aa: CASSSRVRETQYF

j_call: TRBJ2-5
v_call: TRBV3-1
clone_size: few
d_call: .
cdr3_nt: TGTGCCAGCGGTCAAGAGACCCAGTACTTC
cdr3_aa: CASGQETQYF

j_call: TRBJ2-7
v_call: TRBV18
clone_size: .
d_call: TRBD1
cdr3_nt: TGTGCCAGCTCAATAGACAGGGCCACCTACGAGCAGTACTTC
cdr3_aa: CASSIDRATYEQYF

j_call: TRBJ2-7
v_call: TRBV12-3/TRBV12-4
clone_size: .
d_call: TRBD1
cdr3_nt: TGTGCCAGCAGTATGACAGGGATCCCCTACGAGCAGTACTTC
cdr3_aa: CASSMTGIPYEQYF

j_call: TRBJ1-2
v_call: TRBV4-2
clone_size: .
d_call: .
cdr3_nt: TGTGCCAGCAGCCAAGATATACAGGGAGACTATGGCTACACCTTC
cdr3_aa: CASSQDIQGDYGYTF

j_call: TRBJ1-4
v_call: TRBV2
clone_size: .
d_call: .
cdr3_nt: TGTGCCAGCAGTGAAAGGGCAGCAACTAATGAAAAACTGTTTTTT
cdr3_aa: CASSERAATNEKLFF

j_call: TRBJ2-3
v_call: TRBV5-1
clone_size: few
d_call: TRBD2
cdr3_nt: TGCGCCAGCAGCTTGGCCGGGACTACCGGGGATACGCAGTATTTT
cdr3_aa: CASSLAGTTGDTQYF

j_call: TRBJ1-2
v_call: TRBV29-1
clone_size: .
d_call: .
cdr3_nt: TGCAGCGCAATACAGGGAGTTGGCTACACCTTC
cdr3_aa: CSAIQGVGYTF

j_call: TRBJ2-2
v_call: TRBV28
clone_size: .
d_call: .
cdr3_nt: TGTGCCAGCAAAAGGGGAGGCCTCACCGGGGAGCTGTTTTTT
cdr3_aa: CASKRGGLTGELFF

j_call: TRBJ2-1
v_call: TRBV5-1
clone_size: .
d_call: .
cdr3_nt: TGCGCCAGCAGCTTGATAGGGGACGGATACGATGAGCAGTTCTTC
cdr3_aa: CASSLIGDGYDEQFF

j_call: TRBJ2-7
v_call: TRBV3-1
clone_size: few
d_call: TRBD2
cdr3_nt: TGTGCCAGCAGCCCCAGCGGGGGGGCGTCCGAGCAGTACTTC
cdr3_aa: CASSPSGGASEQYF

j_call: TRBJ2-3
v_call: TRBV5-1
clone_size: few
d_call: .
cdr3_nt: TGCGCCAGCAGGATTGAGGCCAACAGGGCCCCAGATACGCAGTATTTT
cdr3_aa: CASRIEANRAPDTQYF

j_call: TRBJ2-1
v_call: TRBV12-3/TRBV12-4
clone_size: many
d_call: TRBD2
cdr3_nt: TGTGCCAGCAGTCCCGGGACTAGCTCGGGGTTTGGGCAGTTCTTC
cdr3_aa: CASSPGTSSGFGQFF

j_call: TRBJ2-2
v_call: TRBV5-5
clone_size: few
d_call: TRBD1
cdr3_nt: TGTGCCAGCAGCTTGGACCAGGGGGCCGGGGAGCTGTTTTTT
cdr3_aa: CASSLDQGAGELFF

j_call: TRBJ2-3
v_call: TRBV18
clone_size: many
d_call: .
cdr3_nt: TGTGCCAGCTCCCAGGATTCGGGCCCGCAGTATTTT
cdr3_aa: CASSQDSGPQYF